The rows below give T cell receptor beta chains drawn from one sample of a study of blood T cells in healthy people across ages. TCRdb fed the 5' RACE reads into MiXCR, producing one record per CDR3 protein. The data contain some 1,000,000 distinct CDR3 sequences, approximately 25% of them singletons. The same data also went into a second study, on T cells of mothers and their children.

Sequences were obtained from blood. The receptors shown here come from a girl aged 2-10 years in good health. Both conserved end residues are part of each CDR3. The D gene is left open where the match is weak. The size entry is marked missing in some rows and otherwise reads once, few, many or a size class.

TRBJ1-4 . few TRBV15 16 TGTGCCACCAGCAGATCGGCCCCGGCGGGACCTGAAAAACTGTTTTTT CATSRSAPAGPEKLFF
TRBJ1-1 . . TRBV3-1 15 TGTGCCAGCAGCCCAGAATTAGAGGAGTACACTGAAGCTTTCTTT CASSPELEEYTEAFF
TRBJ1-2 . few TRBV3-1 13 TGTGCCAGCAGCCAAGGGGACAACTATGGCTACACCTTC CASSQGDNYGYTF
TRBJ2-7 TRBD2 . TRBV20-1 16 TGCAGTGCTGAATCGTCCCATCTAGCGGGAGTACTCGAGCAGTACTTC CSAESSHLAGVLEQYF
TRBJ1-2 . . TRBV14 12 TGTGCCAGCAGCCACTTAGGGAATGGCTACACCTTC CASSHLGNGYTF
TRBJ2-7 TRBD1 . TRBV12-3/TRBV12-4 14 TGTGCCAGCAGAGGGACAGGGATAACCTACGAGCAGTACTTC CASRGTGITYEQYF
TRBJ1-1 . . TRBV6-1 15 TGTGCCAGCAAAGGCCCGCCGGGCAGCCCCACTGAAGCTTTCTTT CASKGPPGSPTEAFF
TRBJ2-1 . many TRBV12-3/TRBV12-4 17 TGTGCCAGCAGTTTAACCCGAGGGGTAGCGCGAGACAATGAGCAGTTCTTC CASSLTRGVARDNEQFF
TRBJ2-5 . few TRBV10-3 13 TGTGCCACGACGACAGACATCCAAGAGACCCAGTACTTC CATTTDIQETQYF
TRBJ2-1 . . TRBV29-1 10 TGCAGCGTTGCTCCCCAAGAGCAGTTCTTC CSVAPQEQFF
TRBJ2-7 . few TRBV20-1 13 TGCAGTGCTAGACAGACAGCGTCCTACGAGCAGTACTTC CSARQTASYEQYF
TRBJ2-2 . . TRBV7-2 16 TGTGCCAGCAGCTTAGATTTCTTTAACTGCCTGGAGGAGCTGTTTTTT CASSLDFFNCLEELFF
TRBJ2-7 . . TRBV29-1 12 TGCAGCGTTGAACTGGGGGCTTACGAGCAGTACTTC CSVELGAYEQYF
TRBJ2-7 . few TRBV5-1 15 TGCGCCAGCAGCTTGGTCGGAATTAGCTCCTACGAGCAGTACTTC CASSLVGISSYEQYF
TRBJ1-2 . few TRBV7-2 14 TGTGCCAGCAGCCCGGGGGGAGGTTTAGGTGGCTACACCTTC CASSPGGGLGGYTF
TRBJ2-7 . . TRBV12-3/TRBV12-4 12 TGTGCCAGCAGTTCCCTTAAGGGCGAGCAGTACTTC CASSSLKGEQYF
TRBJ2-7 TRBD1 few TRBV29-1 12 TGCAGCGGGGGGACAGGGTCGGACGAGCAGTACTTC CSGGTGSDEQYF
TRBJ2-4 . . TRBV7-2 13 TGTGCCAGCAGCTTAGCGGGGAGCACCATTCAGTACTTC CASSLAGSTIQYF
TRBJ2-3 . few TRBV20-1 16 TGCAGTGCTAGGGGAGGGGGGGACAGGAGCACAGATACGCAGTATTTT CSARGGGDRSTDTQYF
TRBJ1-3 . few TRBV13 13 TGTGCCAGCAGCTTAGGTGTTCGGAATACCATATATTTT CASSLGVRNTIYF
TRBJ2-5 . few TRBV29-1 14 TGCAGCGTTGAAGTCCGGGACGGATTAGAGACCCAGTACTTC CSVEVRDGLETQYF
TRBJ2-7 TRBD2 . TRBV6-1 16 TGTGCCAGCAGCCCACTACCGACTAGCGGGACTTACGAGCAGTACTTC CASSPLPTSGTYEQYF
TRBJ2-5 TRBD2 . TRBV7-2 15 TGTGCCAGCAGCTTTAAGCGGGGGTTGAGTAAGACCCAGTACTTC CASSFKRGLSKTQYF
TRBJ2-7 . . TRBV28 12 TGTGCCAGCAGTCACCAGGGTTACGAGCAGTACTTC CASSHQGYEQYF
TRBJ2-3 . . TRBV25-1 16 TGTGCCAGCAGTGAATTGATGGGCTCTAGCACAGATACGCAGTATTTT CASSELMGSSTDTQYF
TRBJ1-6 TRBD1 . TRBV3-1 15 TGTGCCAGCAGCCAAGTCGACAGGGGGCAGTCACCCCTCCACTTT CASSQVDRGQSPLHF
TRBJ2-1 TRBD1 once TRBV7-6 18 TGTGCCAGCAGCTCAGAAGGCCCCGGGACAGGGTATTACAATGAGCAGTTCTTC CASSSEGPGTGYYNEQFF
TRBJ1-5 TRBD1 few TRBV6-5 14 TGTGCCAGCAGTTCTGGACAGGGAGTCCAGCCCCAGCATTTT CASSSGQGVQPQHF
TRBJ2-4 . . TRBV28 16 TGTGCCAGCAGCTCAGGACAGACCTTAGCCAAAAACATTCAGTACTTC CASSSGQTLAKNIQYF
TRBJ2-1 . . TRBV18 16 TGTGCCAGCTCATATCTAGCGGGACAGGGAGACAATGAGCAGTTCTTC CASSYLAGQGDNEQFF
TRBJ2-7 . few TRBV10-3 14 TGTGCCATCAGTGAGCCCCTGATGGACTACGAGCAGTACTTC CAISEPLMDYEQYF
TRBJ1-6 . few TRBV6-5 12 TGTGCCAGCAATTTACTAAATTCACCCCTCCACTTT CASNLLNSPLHF
TRBJ2-7 . . TRBV4-3 14 TGCGCCAGCAGCCGAGACCGCTTCCCCTACGAGCAGTACTTC CASSRDRFPYEQYF
TRBJ2-7 . . TRBV6-2/TRBV6-3 14 TGTGCCAGCAGTTACGCTGTCCCCCTCGGCGAGCAGTACTTC CASSYAVPLGEQYF
TRBJ1-2 . few TRBV25-1 11 TGTGCCACTCAACAGGGTTATGGCTACACCTTC CATQQGYGYTF
TRBJ2-5 TRBD2 . TRBV10-3 15 TGTGCCATCAGCGGGGGACTAGCGGGTGGAGAGACCCAGTACTTC CAISGGLAGGETQYF
TRBJ2-5 . few TRBV7-9 17 TGTGCCAGCAGTCTCGGACCCCCGGGACGCGGTCTGGAGACCCAGTACTTC CASSLGPPGRGLETQYF
TRBJ1-6 . . TRBV7-9 12 TGTGCCAGCAGCCGGGCGGAGTCACCCCTCCACTTT CASSRAESPLHF
TRBJ2-3 . few TRBV12-3/TRBV12-4 13 TGTGCCAGCACCTTTGACAGCACAGATACGCAGTATTTT CASTFDSTDTQYF
TRBJ2-2 TRBD2 few TRBV6-1 14 TGTGCCAGCAGAGCGGGAGGAAGAACCGGGGAGCTGTTTTTT CASRAGGRTGELFF
TRBJ2-5 . . TRBV4-1 16 TGCGCCAGCAGCCATCTTCCAGCGGAGCCGAAAGAGACCCAGTACTTC CASSHLPAEPKETQYF
TRBJ1-2 TRBD1 few TRBV12-3/TRBV12-4 15 TGTGCCAGCAGTCTCCCCGCACAGGGGATTTATGGCTACACCTTC CASSLPAQGIYGYTF
TRBJ2-7 . . TRBV9 14 TGTGCCAGCAGCGTATCGATGGTAGGGGACGAGCAGTACTTC CASSVSMVGDEQYF
TRBJ2-7 TRBD2 . TRBV5-5 16 TGTGCCAGCAGCTTGGCCGCGGGACTAGTCTCCTACGAGCAGTACTTC CASSLAAGLVSYEQYF
TRBJ2-3 TRBD2 few TRBV20-1 15 TGCAGTGTCGCGGGAGTGGCGGGACCCACAGATACGCAGTATTTT CSVAGVAGPTDTQYF
TRBJ2-5 . . TRBV5-8 14 TGTGCCAGCAGCCCCTCGGGGGCGGGTGAGACCCAGTACTTC CASSPSGAGETQYF
TRBJ1-5 . . TRBV29-1 13 TGCAGCGCTATATCACAGGGCGATCAGCCCCAGCATTTT CSAISQGDQPQHF
TRBJ2-3 . . TRBV10-3 12 TGTGCCACCATGGGAAGCACAGATACGCAGTATTTT CATMGSTDTQYF
TRBJ1-1 . few TRBV27 14 TGTGCCAGCAGCCCCAGGGGTCGGGACACTGAAGCTTTCTTT CASSPRGRDTEAFF
TRBJ2-3 . . TRBV7-9 17 TGTGCCAGCAGCTTAGTAATCACAGCTTTCAGCACAGATACGCAGTATTTT CASSLVITAFSTDTQYF
TRBJ2-5 TRBD2 many TRBV12-3/TRBV12-4 17 TGTGCCAGCAGCCGGACTAGCGGGACCTATACTCAAGAGACCCAGTACTTC CASSRTSGTYTQETQYF
TRBJ2-1 . few TRBV11-2 16 TGTGCCAGCAGCTTAGGGGGAGTTAGTGGGTTCAATGAGCAGTTCTTC CASSLGGVSGFNEQFF
TRBJ2-3 TRBD1 few TRBV7-9 15 TGTGCCAGCAGCTCTACAGGGGGGCTCACAGATACGCAGTATTTT CASSSTGGLTDTQYF
TRBJ2-5 . many TRBV9 14 TGTGCCAGCAGCGTAGAAGGGCAGAAAGAGACCCAGTACTTC CASSVEGQKETQYF
TRBJ1-2 . few TRBV12-3/TRBV12-4 13 TGTGCCAGCAGGATAGACCTTAACTATGGCTACACCTTC CASRIDLNYGYTF
TRBJ2-6 . . TRBV7-9 20 TGTGCCAGCAGCTATGCGGCAGGGCACTTCCACTACTCTGGGGCCAACGTCCTGACTTTC CASSYAAGHFHYSGANVLTF
TRBJ1-2 . . TRBV12-3/TRBV12-4 14 TGTGCCAGCAGTTCTGGTGCGGTCCTTGGAGGCTACACCTTC CASSSGAVLGGYTF